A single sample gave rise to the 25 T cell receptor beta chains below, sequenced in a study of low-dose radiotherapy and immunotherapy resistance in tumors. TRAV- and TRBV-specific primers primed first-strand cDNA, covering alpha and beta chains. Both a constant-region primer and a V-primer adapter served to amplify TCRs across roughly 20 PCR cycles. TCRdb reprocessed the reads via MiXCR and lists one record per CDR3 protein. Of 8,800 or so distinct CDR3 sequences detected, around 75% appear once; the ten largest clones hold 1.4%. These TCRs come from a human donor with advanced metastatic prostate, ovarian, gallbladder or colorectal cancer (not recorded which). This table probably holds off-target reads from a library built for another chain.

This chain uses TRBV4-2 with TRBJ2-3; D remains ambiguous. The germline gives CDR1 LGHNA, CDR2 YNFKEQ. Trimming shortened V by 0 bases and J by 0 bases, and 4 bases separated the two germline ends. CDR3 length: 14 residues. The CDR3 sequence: CASSQDGSTDTQYF. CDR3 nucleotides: TGTGCCAGCAGCCAAGATGGCAGCACAGATACGCAGTATTTT.

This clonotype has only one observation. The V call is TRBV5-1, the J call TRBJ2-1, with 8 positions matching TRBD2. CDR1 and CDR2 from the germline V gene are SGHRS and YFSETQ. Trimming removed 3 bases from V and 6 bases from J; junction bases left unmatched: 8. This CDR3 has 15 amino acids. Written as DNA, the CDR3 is TGCGCCAGCAGCTCCGGGCTAGCGGGTATCAATGAGCAGTTCTTC. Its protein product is CASSSGLAGINEQFF.

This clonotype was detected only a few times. The CDR3 sequence is CSVERGRYNEQFF. The CDR3 nucleotides read TGCAGCGTTGAAAGGGGCCGATACAATGAGCAGTTCTTC. This sequence joins TRBV29-1 and TRBJ2-1; D is possibly TRBD1 (5 bases). The ends were cut back, 2 bases at V and 4 bases at J, with 9 bases in the middle. The CDR3 is made up of 13 amino acids. Germline CDR1 and CDR2: SQVTM and ANQGSEA.

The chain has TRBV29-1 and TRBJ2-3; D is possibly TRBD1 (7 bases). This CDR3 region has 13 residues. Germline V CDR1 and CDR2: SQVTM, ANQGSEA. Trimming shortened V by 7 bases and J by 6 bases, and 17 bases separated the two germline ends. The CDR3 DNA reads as TGCAGCGCGAGGCGGGACAGTGCGGATACGCAGTATTTT. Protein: CSARRDSADTQYF.

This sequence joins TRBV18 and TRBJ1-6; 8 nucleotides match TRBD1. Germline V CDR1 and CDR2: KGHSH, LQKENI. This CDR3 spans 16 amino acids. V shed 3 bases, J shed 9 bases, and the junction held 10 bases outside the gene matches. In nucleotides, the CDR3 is TGTGCCAGCTCACCGGGTCAGGGGGCCACCGGTTCACCCCTCCACTTT. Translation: CASSPGQGATGSPLHF. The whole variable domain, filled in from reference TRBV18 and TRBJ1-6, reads NAGVMQNPRHLVRRRGQEARLRCSPMKGHSHVYWYRQLPEEGLKFMVYLQKENIIDESGMPKERFSAEFPKEGPSILRIQQVVRGDSAAYFCASSPGQGATGSPLHFGNGTRLTVT.

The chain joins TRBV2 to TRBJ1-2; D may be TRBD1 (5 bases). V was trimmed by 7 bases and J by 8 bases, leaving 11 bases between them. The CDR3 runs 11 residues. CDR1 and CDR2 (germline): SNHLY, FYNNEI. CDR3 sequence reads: CASTQGRGYTF. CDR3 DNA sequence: TGTGCCAGCACTCAGGGACGAGGCTACACCTTC.

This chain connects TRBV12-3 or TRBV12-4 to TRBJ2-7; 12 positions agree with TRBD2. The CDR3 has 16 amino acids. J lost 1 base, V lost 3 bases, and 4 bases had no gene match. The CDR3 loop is CASSLTSGSRSYEQYF. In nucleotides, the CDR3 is TGTGCCAGCAGTTTGACTAGCGGGAGCCGGTCCTACGAGCAGTACTTC.

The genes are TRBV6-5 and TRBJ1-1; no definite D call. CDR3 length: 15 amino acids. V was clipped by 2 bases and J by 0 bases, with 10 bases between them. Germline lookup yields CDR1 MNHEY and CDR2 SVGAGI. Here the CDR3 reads CASSYARQLNTEAFF. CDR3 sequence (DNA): TGTGCCAGCAGTTACGCTCGGCAGTTGAACACTGAAGCTTTCTTT.

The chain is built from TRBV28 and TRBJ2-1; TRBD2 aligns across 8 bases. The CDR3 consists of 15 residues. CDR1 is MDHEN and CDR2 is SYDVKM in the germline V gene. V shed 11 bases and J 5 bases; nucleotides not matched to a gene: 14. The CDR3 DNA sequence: TGTGCCGCTTGCAACGGGAGGGCCAGAAACAATGAGCAGTTCTTC. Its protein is CAACNGRARNNEQFF.

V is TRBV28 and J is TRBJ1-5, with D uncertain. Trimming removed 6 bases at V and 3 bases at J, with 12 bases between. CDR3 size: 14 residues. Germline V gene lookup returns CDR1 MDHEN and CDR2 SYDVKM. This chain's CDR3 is CASRGQGDNQPQHF. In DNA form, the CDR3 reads TGTGCCAGCAGGGGCCAAGGTGACAATCAGCCCCAGCATTTT.

CDR3 nucleotide sequence: TGTGCCAGCCGGCGCGGGAGCAATCAGCCCCAGCATTTT. Protein sequence: CASRRGSNQPQHF. J is TRBJ1-5 and V is TRBV7-8; D is undetermined. CDR1 and CDR2 from the germline V gene are SGHVS and FQNEAQ. Between the trimmed V and J ends, which lost 8 bases and 1 base, there was a span of 9 bases. This CDR3 spans 13 amino acids. The full variable domain, in which reference TRBV7-8 and TRBJ1-5 provide the parts outside the CDR3, is GAGVSQSPRYKVAKRGQDVALRCDPISGHVSLFWYQQALGQGPEFLTYFQNEAQLDKSGLPSDRFFAERPEGSVSTLKIQRTQQEDSAVYLCASRRGSNQPQHFGDGTRLSIL.

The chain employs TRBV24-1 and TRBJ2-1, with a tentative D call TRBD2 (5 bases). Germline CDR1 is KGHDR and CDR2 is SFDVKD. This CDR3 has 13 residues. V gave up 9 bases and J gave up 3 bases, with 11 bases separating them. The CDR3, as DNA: TGTGCCACCCGGATGGGAGACTACAATGAGCAGTTCTTC. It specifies CATRMGDYNEQFF.

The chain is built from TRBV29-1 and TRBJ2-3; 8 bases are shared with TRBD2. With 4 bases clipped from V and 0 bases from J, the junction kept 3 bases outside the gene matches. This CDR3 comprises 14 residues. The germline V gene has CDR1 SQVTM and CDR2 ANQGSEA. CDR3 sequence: CSVARGRSTDTQYF. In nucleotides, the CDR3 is TGCAGCGTTGCTCGCGGGAGGAGCACAGATACGCAGTATTTT.

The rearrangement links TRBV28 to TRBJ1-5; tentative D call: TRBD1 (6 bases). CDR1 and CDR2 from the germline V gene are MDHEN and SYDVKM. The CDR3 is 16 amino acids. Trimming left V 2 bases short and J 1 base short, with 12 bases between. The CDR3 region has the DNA TGTGCCAGCAGTTTACAGGGGACGGGGAGCAATCAGCCCCAGCATTTT. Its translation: CASSLQGTGSNQPQHF.

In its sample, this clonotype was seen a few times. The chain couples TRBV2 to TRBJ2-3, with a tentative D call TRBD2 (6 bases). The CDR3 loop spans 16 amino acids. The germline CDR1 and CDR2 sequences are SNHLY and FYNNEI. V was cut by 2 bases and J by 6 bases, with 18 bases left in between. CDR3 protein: CASSERVTRGWDTQYF. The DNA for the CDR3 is TGTGCCAGCAGTGAACGCGTGACTAGGGGATGGGATACGCAGTATTTT.

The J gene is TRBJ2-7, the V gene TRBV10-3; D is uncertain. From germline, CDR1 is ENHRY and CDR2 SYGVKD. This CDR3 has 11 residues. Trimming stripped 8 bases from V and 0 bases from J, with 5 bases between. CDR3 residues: CAISNSYEQYF. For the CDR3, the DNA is TGTGCCATCTCTAACTCCTACGAGCAGTACTTC.

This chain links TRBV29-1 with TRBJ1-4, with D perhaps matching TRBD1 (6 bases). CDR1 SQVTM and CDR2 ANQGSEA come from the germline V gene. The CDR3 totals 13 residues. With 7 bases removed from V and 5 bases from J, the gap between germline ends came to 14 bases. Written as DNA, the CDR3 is TGCAGCGGATCGCAGGGGTGGAATGAAAAACTGTTTTTT. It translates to CSGSQGWNEKLFF.

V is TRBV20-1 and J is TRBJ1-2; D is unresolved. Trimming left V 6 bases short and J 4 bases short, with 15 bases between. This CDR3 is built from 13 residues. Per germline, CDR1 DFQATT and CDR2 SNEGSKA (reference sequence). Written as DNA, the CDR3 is TGCAGTGCCCAAAATGAGGTTTCCTATGGCTACACCTTC. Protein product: CSAQNEVSYGYTF.

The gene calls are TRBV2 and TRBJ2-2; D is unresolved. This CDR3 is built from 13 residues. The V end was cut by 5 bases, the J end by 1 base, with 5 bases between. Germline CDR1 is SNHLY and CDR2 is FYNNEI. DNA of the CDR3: TGTGCCAGCAGTTTACAGAACACCGGGGAGCTGTTTTTT. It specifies CASSLQNTGELFF.

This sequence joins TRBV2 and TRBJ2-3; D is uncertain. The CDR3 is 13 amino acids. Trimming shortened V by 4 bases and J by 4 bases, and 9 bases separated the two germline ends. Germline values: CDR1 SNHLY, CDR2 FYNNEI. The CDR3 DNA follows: TGTGCCAGCAGTGGTGGGATTGCAGATACGCAGTATTTT. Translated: CASSGGIADTQYF.

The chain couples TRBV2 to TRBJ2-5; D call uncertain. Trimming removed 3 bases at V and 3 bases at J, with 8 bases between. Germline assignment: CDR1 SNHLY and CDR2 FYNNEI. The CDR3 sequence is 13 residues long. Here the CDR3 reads CASSDRVEETQYF. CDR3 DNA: TGTGCCAGCAGTGACAGAGTGGAAGAGACCCAGTACTTC.

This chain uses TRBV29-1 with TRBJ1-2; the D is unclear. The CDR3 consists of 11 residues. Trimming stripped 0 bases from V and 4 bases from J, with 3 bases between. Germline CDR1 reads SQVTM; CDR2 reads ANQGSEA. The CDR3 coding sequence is TGCAGCGTTGAAGAACTCTATGGCTACACCTTC. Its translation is CSVEELYGYTF. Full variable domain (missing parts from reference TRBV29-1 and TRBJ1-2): SAVISQKPSRDICQRGTSLTIQCQVDSQVTMMFWYRQQPGQSLTLIATANQGSEATYESGFVIDKFPISRPNLTFSTLTVSNMSPEDSSIYLCSVEELYGYTFGSGTRLTVV.

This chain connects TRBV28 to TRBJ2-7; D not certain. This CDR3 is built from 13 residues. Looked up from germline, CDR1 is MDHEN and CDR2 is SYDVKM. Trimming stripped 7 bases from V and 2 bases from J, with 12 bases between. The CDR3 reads CASTLGATYEQYF. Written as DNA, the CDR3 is TGTGCCAGCACCCTTGGTGCGACCTACGAGCAGTACTTC.

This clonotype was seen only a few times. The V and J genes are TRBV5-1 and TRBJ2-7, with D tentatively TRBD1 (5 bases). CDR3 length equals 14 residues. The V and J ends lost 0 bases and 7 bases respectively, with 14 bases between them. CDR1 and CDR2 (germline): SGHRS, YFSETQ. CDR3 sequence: CASSLEPGKGEQYF. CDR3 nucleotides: TGCGCCAGCAGCTTGGAACCAGGCAAGGGGGAGCAGTACTTC.

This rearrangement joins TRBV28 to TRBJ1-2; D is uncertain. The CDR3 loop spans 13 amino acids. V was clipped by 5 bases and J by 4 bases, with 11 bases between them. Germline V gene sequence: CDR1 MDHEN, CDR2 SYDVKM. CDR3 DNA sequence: TGTGCCAGCAGTCTTTCCCCCACCTATGGCTACACCTTC. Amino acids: CASSLSPTYGYTF.